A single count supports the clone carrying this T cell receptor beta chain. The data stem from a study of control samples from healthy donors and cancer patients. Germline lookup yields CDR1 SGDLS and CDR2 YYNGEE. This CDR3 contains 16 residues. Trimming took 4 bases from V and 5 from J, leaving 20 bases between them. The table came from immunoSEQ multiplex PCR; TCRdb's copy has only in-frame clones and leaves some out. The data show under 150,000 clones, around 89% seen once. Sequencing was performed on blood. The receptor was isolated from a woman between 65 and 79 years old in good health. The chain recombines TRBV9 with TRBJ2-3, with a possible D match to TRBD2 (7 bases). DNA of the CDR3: TGTGCCAGCAGCTCCCGAGGGGGGGGGACGGGAGATACGCAGTATTTT. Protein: CASSSRGGGTGDTQYF.